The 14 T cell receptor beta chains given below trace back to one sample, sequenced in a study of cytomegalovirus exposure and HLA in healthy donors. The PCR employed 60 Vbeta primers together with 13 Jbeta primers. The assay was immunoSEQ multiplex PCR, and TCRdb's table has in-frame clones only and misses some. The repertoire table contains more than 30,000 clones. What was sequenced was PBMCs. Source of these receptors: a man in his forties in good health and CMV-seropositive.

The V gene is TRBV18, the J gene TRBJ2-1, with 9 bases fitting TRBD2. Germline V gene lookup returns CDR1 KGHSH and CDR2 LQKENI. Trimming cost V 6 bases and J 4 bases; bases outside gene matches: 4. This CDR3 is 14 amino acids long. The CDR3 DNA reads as TGTGCCAGCTCGTCTAGCGGGAATTACAATGAGCAGTTCTTC. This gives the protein CASSSSGNYNEQFF.

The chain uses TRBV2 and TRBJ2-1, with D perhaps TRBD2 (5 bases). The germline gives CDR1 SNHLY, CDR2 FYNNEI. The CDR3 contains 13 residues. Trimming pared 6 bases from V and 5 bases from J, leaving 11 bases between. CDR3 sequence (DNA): TGTGCCAGCAGGGCTAGCTGGAACAATGAGCAGTTCTTC. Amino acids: CASRASWNNEQFF.

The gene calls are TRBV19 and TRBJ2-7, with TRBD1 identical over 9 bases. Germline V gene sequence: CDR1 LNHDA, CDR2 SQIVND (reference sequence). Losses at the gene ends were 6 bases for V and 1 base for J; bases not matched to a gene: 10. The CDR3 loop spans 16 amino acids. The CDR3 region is CASSKNLGTGSYEQYF. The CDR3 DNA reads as TGTGCCAGTAGCAAAAACCTCGGGACAGGGTCCTACGAGCAGTACTTC.

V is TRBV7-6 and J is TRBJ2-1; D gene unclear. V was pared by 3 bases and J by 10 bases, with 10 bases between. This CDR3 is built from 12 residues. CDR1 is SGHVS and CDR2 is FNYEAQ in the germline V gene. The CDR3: CASSLERGEQFF. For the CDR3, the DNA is TGTGCCAGCAGCTTGGAGCGCGGCGAGCAGTTCTTC.

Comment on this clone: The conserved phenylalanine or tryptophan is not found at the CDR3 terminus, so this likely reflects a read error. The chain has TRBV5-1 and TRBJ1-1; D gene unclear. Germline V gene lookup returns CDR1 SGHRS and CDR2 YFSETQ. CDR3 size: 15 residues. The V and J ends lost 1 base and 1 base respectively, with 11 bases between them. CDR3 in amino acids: CASSLSLAENTEAFS. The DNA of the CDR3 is TGCGCCAGCAGCTTGAGTTTGGCGGAGAACACTGAAGCTTTCTCT.

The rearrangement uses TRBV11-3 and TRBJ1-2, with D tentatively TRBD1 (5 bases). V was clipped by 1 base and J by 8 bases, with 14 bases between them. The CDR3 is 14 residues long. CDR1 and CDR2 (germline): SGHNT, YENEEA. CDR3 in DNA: TGTGCCAGCAGCTTAGGGTGGACGGGGGTAGGCTACACCTTC. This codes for CASSLGWTGVGYTF.

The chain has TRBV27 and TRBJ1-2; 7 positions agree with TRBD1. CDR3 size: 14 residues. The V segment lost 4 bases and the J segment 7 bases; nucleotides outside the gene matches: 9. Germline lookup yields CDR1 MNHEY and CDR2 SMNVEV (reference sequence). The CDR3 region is CASSSHRGGGGYTF. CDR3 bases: TGTGCCAGCAGTTCCCACAGGGGTGGGGGTGGCTACACCTTC.

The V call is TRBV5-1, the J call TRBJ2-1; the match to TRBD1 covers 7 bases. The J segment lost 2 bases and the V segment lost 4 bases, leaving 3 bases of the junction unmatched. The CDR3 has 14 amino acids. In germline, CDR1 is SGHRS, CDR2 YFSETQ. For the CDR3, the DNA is TGCGCCAGCAGCCCGGGACAGACCTACAATGAGCAGTTCTTC. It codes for CASSPGQTYNEQFF. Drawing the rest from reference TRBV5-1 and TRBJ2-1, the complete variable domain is KAGVTQTPRYLIKTRGQQVTLSCSPISGHRSVSWYQQTPGQGLQFLFEYFSETQRNKGNFPGRFSGRQFSNSRSEMNVSTLELGDSALYLCASSPGQTYNEQFFGPGTRLTVL.

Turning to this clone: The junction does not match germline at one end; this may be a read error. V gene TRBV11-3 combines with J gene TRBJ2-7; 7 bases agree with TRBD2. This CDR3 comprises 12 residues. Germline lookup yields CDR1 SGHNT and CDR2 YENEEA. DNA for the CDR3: TGTGCCAGCAGCCCAGACGCGGGGGAACCGCACTTC. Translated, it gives CASSPDAGEPHF.

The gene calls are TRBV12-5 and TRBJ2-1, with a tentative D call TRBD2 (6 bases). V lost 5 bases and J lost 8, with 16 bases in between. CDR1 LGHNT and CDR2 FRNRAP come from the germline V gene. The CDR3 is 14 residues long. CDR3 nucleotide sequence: TGTGCTAGTGGTGCCCTCGGGAGACGCGATGAGCAGTTCTTC. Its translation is CASGALGRRDEQFF.

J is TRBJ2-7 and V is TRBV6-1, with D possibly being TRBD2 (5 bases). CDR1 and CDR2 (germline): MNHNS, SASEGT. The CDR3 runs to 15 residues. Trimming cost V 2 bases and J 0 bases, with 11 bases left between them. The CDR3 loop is CASSESRTYSYEQYF. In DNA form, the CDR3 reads TGTGCCAGCAGTGAATCCCGGACTTACTCCTACGAGCAGTACTTC.

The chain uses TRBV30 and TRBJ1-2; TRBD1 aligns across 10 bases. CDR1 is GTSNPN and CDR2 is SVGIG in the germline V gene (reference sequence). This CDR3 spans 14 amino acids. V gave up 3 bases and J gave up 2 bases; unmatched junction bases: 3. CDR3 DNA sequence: TGTGCCTGGAGAAAGGGACAGGGGAACTATGGCTACACCTTC. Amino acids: CAWRKGQGNYGYTF.

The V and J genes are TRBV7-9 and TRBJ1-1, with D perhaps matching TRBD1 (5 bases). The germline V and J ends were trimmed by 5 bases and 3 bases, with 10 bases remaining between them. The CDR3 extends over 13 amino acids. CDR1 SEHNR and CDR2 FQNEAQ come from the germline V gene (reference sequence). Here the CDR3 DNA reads TGTGCCAGCAGCCTCGGGGGGGACACTGAAGCTTTCTTT. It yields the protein CASSLGGDTEAFF. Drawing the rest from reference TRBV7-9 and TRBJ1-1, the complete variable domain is DTGVSQNPRHKITKRGQNVTFRCDPISEHNRLYWYRQTLGQGPEFLTYFQNEAQLEKSRLLSDRFSAERPKGSFSTLEIQRTEQGDSAMYLCASSLGGDTEAFFGQGTRLTVV.

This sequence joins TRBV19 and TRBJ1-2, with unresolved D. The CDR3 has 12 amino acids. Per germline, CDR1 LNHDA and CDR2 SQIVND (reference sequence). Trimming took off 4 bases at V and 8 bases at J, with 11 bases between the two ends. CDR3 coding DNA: TGTGCCAGTAGTAAGGAGGCCTTGGGCTACACCTTC. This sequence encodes CASSKEALGYTF. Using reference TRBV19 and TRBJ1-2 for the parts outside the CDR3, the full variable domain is DGGITQSPKYLFRKEGQNVTLSCEQNLNHDAMYWYRQDPGQGLRLIYYSQIVNDFQKGDIAEGYSVSREKKESFPLTVTSAQKNPTAFYLCASSKEALGYTFGSGTRLTVV.